This T cell receptor (beta chain) is from a study of blood T cells in healthy people across ages. Study conclusions and caveats: PBMCs went unsorted, and a conclusive naive versus antigen-experienced comparison was therefore prevented.

A J-beta primer mix and a sample-barcoded 5' primer were used in a second PCR of about 7 to 12 cycles. All cDNA molecules were each tagged by a template-switch adaptor with 12 random nucleotides. TCRdb processed the 5' RACE reads anew with MiXCR; each CDR3 protein has one entry. Of about 1.6 million distinct CDR3 sequences in the sample, roughly 32% were seen once. Per the germline V gene, CDR1 is KGHSY and CDR2 is FQNENV. The CDR3 is made up of 12 amino acids. Unmatched junction bases numbered 7, after V lost 4 bases and J lost 15 bases. This clonotype was counted between two and nine times. No antigen is known for it.

Sequenced: blood. This sequence joins TRBV16 and TRBJ2-1; 9 nucleotides line up with TRBD1. This receptor was obtained from a young woman in good health. The CDR3: CASSPTGQGTFF. DNA for the CDR3: TGTGCCAGCAGCCCTACCGGACAGGGGACGTTCTTC. Variable domain in full (rest from reference TRBV16 and TRBJ2-1): GEEVAQTPKHLVRGEGQKAKLYCAPIKGHSYVFWYQQVLKNEFKFLISFQNENVFDETGMPKERFSAKCLPNSPCSLEIQATKLEDSAVYFCASSPTGQGTFFGPGTRLTVL.